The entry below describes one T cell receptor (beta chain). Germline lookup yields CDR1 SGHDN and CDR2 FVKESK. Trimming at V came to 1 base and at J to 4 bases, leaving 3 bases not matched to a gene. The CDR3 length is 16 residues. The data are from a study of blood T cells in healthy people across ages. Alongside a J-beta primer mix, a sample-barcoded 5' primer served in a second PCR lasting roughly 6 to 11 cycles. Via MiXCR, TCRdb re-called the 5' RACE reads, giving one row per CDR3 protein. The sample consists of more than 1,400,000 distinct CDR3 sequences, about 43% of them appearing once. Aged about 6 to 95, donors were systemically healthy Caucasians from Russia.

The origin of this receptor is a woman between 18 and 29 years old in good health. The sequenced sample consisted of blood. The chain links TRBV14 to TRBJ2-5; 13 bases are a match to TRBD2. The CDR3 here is CASSQGRLAGGETQYF. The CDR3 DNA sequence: TGTGCCAGCAGCCAAGGCAGACTAGCGGGGGGAGAGACCCAGTACTTC. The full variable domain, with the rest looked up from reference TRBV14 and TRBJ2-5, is EAGVTQFPSHSVIEKGQTVTLRCDPISGHDNLYWYRRVMGKEIKFLLHFVKESKQDESGMPNNRFLAERTGGTYSTLKVQPAELEDSGVYFCASSQGRLAGGETQYFGPGTRLLVL.